Listed here are 9 T cell receptor beta chains from one sample, sequenced in a study of cytomegalovirus exposure and HLA in healthy donors. In the PCR, 60 Vbeta and 13 Jbeta primers were used. Here immunoSEQ multiplex PCR was the method, and the copy in TCRdb shows in-frame clones only, minus some. The data contain under 200,000 clones, over 75% of them seen just once; the ten biggest clones take up roughly 2.3%. Specimen: PBMCs. Receptor source: a man in his 60s in good health and CMV-seronegative.

This chain links TRBV11-3 with TRBJ1-1; TRBD1 is a possible D gene (6 bases). V was trimmed by 4 bases and J by 1 base, leaving 10 bases between them. CDR3 length equals 14 residues. Germline lookup yields CDR1 SGHNT and CDR2 YENEEA. CDR3: CASSSGQGNTEAFF. CDR3 bases: TGTGCCAGCAGCTCGGGACAAGGGAACACTGAAGCTTTCTTT.

This chain connects TRBV6-1 to TRBJ1-5; 8 nucleotides agree with TRBD1. The CDR3 is 15 amino acids. The V segment lost 8 bases and the J segment 5 bases; nucleotides outside the gene matches: 11. In germline, CDR1 is MNHNS, CDR2 SASEGT. The CDR3, as DNA: TGTGCCAGCCGAAGATGGGGGACAGGCGATCAGCCCCAGCATTTT. This translates into CASRRWGTGDQPQHF.

This chain connects TRBV6-6 to TRBJ1-2, with 9 positions matching TRBD1. Germline V CDR1 and CDR2: MNHNY, SVGAGI (reference sequence). This CDR3 has 14 amino acids. V lost 8 bases to trimming and J lost 8 bases; unmatched junction nucleotides: 12. This chain's CDR3 is CASDRQGGDWGYTF. The CDR3, as DNA: TGTGCCAGCGACAGACAGGGGGGAGATTGGGGCTACACCTTC.

This clone was seen once. The chain uses TRBV5-1 and TRBJ1-5; possibly TRBD1 for D (6 bases). The V gene lost 1 base and the J gene lost 2 bases, with 16 bases spanning the gap. The CDR3 sequence is 17 residues long. CDR1 and CDR2 (germline): SGHRS, YFSETQ. The CDR3 nucleotides are TGCGCCAGCAGCTTGACAGGGAGCCAAGGGGGCAATCAGCCCCAGCATTTT. Amino acids: CASSLTGSQGGNQPQHF.

The chain uses TRBV6-4 and TRBJ2-1; 7 positions agree with TRBD2. This CDR3 region has 13 residues. The V segment lost 3 bases and the J segment 4 bases; nucleotides outside the gene matches: 0. In germline, CDR1 is MRHNA, CDR2 SNTAGT. CDR3 amino acids: CASSEREYNEQFF. The CDR3 DNA is TGTGCCAGCAGTGAGCGGGAGTACAATGAGCAGTTCTTC.

This sequence joins TRBV13 and TRBJ1-1; D remains unclear. Trimming removed 1 base at V and 1 base at J, with 7 bases between. Germline loops: CDR1 PRHDT, CDR2 FYEKMQ (reference sequence). This CDR3 comprises 14 residues. The CDR3 loop reads CASSLVGRNTEAFF. DNA of the CDR3: TGTGCCAGCAGCTTAGTAGGGAGGAACACTGAAGCTTTCTTT.

V is TRBV28 and J is TRBJ1-1; D remains ambiguous. CDR1 MDHEN and CDR2 SYDVKM come from the germline V gene. This CDR3 contains 13 residues. In DNA, the CDR3 is TGTGGCACCCGGCGAGGTATGAACACTGAAGCTTTCTTT. This codes for CGTRRGMNTEAFF.

J is TRBJ1-2 and V is TRBV7-2; weak D call: TRBD1 (5 bases). V was trimmed by 2 bases and J by 8 bases, leaving 12 bases between them. The CDR3 spans 13 residues. Germline V gives CDR1 SGHTA, CDR2 FQGNSA. The CDR3 DNA sequence: TGTGCCAGCAGCTTAAACGGGGGAGAAGGCTACACCTTC. Translation: CASSLNGGEGYTF. Full variable domain (missing parts from reference TRBV7-2 and TRBJ1-2): GAGVSQSPSNKVTEKGKDVELRCDPISGHTALYWYRQSLGQGLEFLIYFQGNSAPDKSGLPSDRFSAERTGGSVSTLTIQRTQQEDSAVYLCASSLNGGEGYTFGSGTRLTVV.

This rearrangement joins TRBV7-6 to TRBJ1-5; no definite D call. The CDR3 consists of 12 residues. The V end was cut by 5 bases, the J end by 5 bases, with 7 bases between. Germline V CDR1 and CDR2: SGHVS, FNYEAQ. The CDR3 sequence is CASSLPDQPQHF. The CDR3, as DNA: TGTGCCAGCAGCCTCCCGGATCAGCCCCAGCATTTT. The whole variable domain, filled in from reference TRBV7-6 and TRBJ1-5, reads GAGVSQSPRYKVTKRGQDVALRCDPISGHVSLYWYRQALGQGPEFLTYFNYEAQQDKSGLPNDRFSAERPEGSISTLTIQRTEQRDSAMYRCASSLPDQPQHFGDGTRLSIL.